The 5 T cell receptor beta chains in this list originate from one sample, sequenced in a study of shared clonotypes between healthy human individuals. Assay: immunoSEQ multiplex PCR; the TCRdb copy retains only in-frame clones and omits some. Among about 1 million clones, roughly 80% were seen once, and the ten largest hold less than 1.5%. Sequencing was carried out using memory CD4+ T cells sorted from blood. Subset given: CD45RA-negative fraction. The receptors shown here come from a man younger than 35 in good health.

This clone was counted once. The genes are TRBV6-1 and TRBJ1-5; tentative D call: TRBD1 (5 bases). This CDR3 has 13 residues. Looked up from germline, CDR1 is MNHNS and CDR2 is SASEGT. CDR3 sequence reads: CATVGGGNQPQHF. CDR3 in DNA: TGTGCTACTGTCGGGGGGGGCAATCAGCCCCAGCATTTT.

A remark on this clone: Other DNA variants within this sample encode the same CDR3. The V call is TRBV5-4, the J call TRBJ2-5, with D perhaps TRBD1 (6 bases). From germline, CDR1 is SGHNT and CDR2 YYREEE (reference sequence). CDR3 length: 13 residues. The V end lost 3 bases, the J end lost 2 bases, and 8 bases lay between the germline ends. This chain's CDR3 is CASSSGQQETQYF. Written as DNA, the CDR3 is TGTGCCAGCAGCTCCGGACAGCAAGAGACCCAGTACTTC. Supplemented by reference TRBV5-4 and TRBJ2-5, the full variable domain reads ETGVTQSPTHLIKTRGQQVTLRCSSQSGHNTVSWYQQALGQGPQFIFQYYREEENGRGNFPPRFSGLQFPNYSSELNVNALELDDSALYLCASSSGQQETQYFGPGTRLLVL.

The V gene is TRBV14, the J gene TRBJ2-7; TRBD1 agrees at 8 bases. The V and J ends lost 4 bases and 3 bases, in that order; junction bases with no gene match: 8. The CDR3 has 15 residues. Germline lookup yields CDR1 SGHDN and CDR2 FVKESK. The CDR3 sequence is CASSPLGQGSYEQYF. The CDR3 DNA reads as TGTGCCAGCAGCCCCCTAGGACAGGGAAGCTACGAGCAGTACTTC.

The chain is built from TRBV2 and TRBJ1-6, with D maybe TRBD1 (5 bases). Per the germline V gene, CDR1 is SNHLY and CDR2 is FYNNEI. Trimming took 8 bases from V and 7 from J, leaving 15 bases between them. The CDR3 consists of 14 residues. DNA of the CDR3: TGTGCCAGCGGCGGGACGGGTGGGAATTCACCCCTCCACTTT. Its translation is CASGGTGGNSPLHF.

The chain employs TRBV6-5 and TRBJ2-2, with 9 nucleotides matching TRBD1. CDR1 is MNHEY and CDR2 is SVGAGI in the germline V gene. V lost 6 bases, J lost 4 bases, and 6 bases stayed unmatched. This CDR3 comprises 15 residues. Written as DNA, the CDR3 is TGTGCCAGCAGGTACAGGGGGCTGAGCACCGGGGAGCTGTTTTTT. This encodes CASRYRGLSTGELFF.